These 5 T cell receptor beta chains were all obtained from the same sample, sequenced in a study of T cells in Graves' hyperthyroidism and ophthalmopathy. Researchers took RNA transcripts and amplified the TCR beta CDR3 regions from them. First-round RT-PCR of the TCR CDR3 relied on the HTBI primer set. TCRdb re-derived calls from the multiplex PCR reads in MiXCR, one entry per CDR3 protein. This table holds 600,000 to 650,000 distinct CDR3 sequences, less than 25% found once. The sample was blood. The receptor source for this set is a man aged 30 to 45 with Graves' ophthalmopathy.

V usage is TRBV2 and J usage is TRBJ1-5; no clear D. Per germline, CDR1 SNHLY and CDR2 FYNNEI. V was pared by 6 bases and J by 7 bases, with 10 bases between. The CDR3 sequence is 12 residues long. The CDR3 nucleotides are TGTGCCAGCAGGAGAGACGGACAGCCCCAGCATTTT. As protein: CASRRDGQPQHF.

This clonotype was detected ten times or more. The CDR3 DNA is TGTGCCAGCTCACCACAGGAGGGGAACACTGAAGCTTTCTTT. Its protein product is CASSPQEGNTEAFF. This rearrangement joins TRBV18 to TRBJ1-1, with D unclear. Germline CDR1 reads KGHSH; CDR2 reads LQKENI. V was cut by 1 base and J by 1 base, with 7 bases left in between. This CDR3 is 14 amino acids long. Together with reference TRBV18 and TRBJ1-1, the CDR3 gives the full variable domain: NAGVMQNPRHLVRRRGQEARLRCSPMKGHSHVYWYRQLPEEGLKFMVYLQKENIIDESGMPKERFSAEFPKEGPSILRIQQVVRGDSAAYFCASSPQEGNTEAFFGQGTRLTVV.

This clonotype was detected many times. This sequence joins TRBV30 and TRBJ2-3, with D perhaps TRBD2 (6 bases). The CDR3 runs to 13 residues. V shed 5 bases and J shed 3 bases, with 12 bases lying between them. CDR1 and CDR2 from the germline V gene are GTSNPN and SVGIG (reference sequence). In DNA, the CDR3 is TGTGCCTGGGGGGAAGGAGGGACAGATACGCAGTATTTT. This encodes CAWGEGGTDTQYF. The whole variable domain, remainder taken from reference TRBV30 and TRBJ2-3, is SQTIHQWPATLVQPVGSPLSLECTVEGTSNPNLYWYRQAAGRGLQLLFYSVGIGQISSEVPQNLSASRPQDRQFILSSKKLLLSDSGFYLCAWGEGGTDTQYFGPGTRLTVL.

This clonotype showed up just a few times. The chain is built from TRBV15 and TRBJ2-7, with TRBD2 identical over 8 bases. J gave up 6 bases and V 0 bases, and 10 bases lay outside the gene matches. The germline V gene has CDR1 LNHNV and CDR2 YYDKDF (reference sequence). The CDR3 covers 16 residues. In DNA form, the CDR3 reads TGTGCCACCAGCAGAGACATAAGTAGCGGGAAATCCGAGCAGTACTTC. Amino acids: CATSRDISSGKSEQYF.

This clonotype was detected a few times. The genes are TRBV28 and TRBJ2-7; D is undetermined. Germline lookup yields CDR1 MDHEN and CDR2 SYDVKM. The V end was cut by 8 bases, the J end by 3 bases, with 11 bases between. This CDR3 comprises 12 residues. The CDR3 DNA is TGTGCCAGCCGCGGTAGTGACTACGAGCAGTACTTC. Amino acid sequence: CASRGSDYEQYF.